One and the same sample provided the 11 T cell receptor beta chains below, sequenced in a study of neurological immune-mediated disorders. One entry per CDR3 protein results from TCRdb running MiXCR on the 5' RACE reads. Here the sample spans 28,000 or so distinct CDR3 sequences, approximately 21% being singletons. Source material: PBMCs. These receptors all stem from a woman in her sixties or seventies in good health.

This clonotype showed up just a few times. J is TRBJ2-1 and V is TRBV10-1, with D perhaps TRBD2 (6 bases). Germline CDR1 WNHNN, CDR2 SYGVQD (reference sequence). CDR3 length equals 14 residues. The V and J ends lost 6 bases and 10 bases respectively, with 19 bases between them. CDR3 sequence: CASSAVAEEGEQFF. The CDR3 coding sequence is TGCGCCAGCAGCGCCGTAGCGGAAGAGGGAGAGCAGTTCTTC.

This clonotype was observed at least ten times. The CDR3 here is CASSGQGADNSPLHF. As DNA, the CDR3 is TGCGCCAGCAGCGGACAGGGGGCCGATAATTCACCCCTCCACTTT. This rearrangement joins TRBV4-3 to TRBJ1-6, with 11 nucleotides matching TRBD1. Germline V gives CDR1 LGHNA, CDR2 YSLEER. V shed 5 bases, J shed 5 bases, and the junction held 2 bases outside the gene matches. CDR3 length equals 15 residues.

This clonotype appeared a single time. V gene TRBV27 combines with J gene TRBJ2-4; D is ambiguous. V lost 1 base and J 0 bases, leaving 4 bases between the germline ends. Per the germline V gene, CDR1 is MNHEY and CDR2 is SMNVEV (reference sequence). CDR3 length equals 14 residues. CDR3 DNA: TGTGCCAGCAGTTTATTGACAGCCAAAAACATTCAGTACTTC. Translated: CASSLLTAKNIQYF.

This clonotype was seen at least ten times. CDR3 amino acids: CAIARTDTQYF. The CDR3 coding sequence is TGTGCCATCGCCAGGACAGATACGCAGTATTTT. The chain employs TRBV10-3 and TRBJ2-3; the D is unclear. Germline V gene sequence: CDR1 ENHRY, CDR2 SYGVKD. This CDR3 spans 11 amino acids. The V end was cut by 8 bases, the J end by 3 bases, with 6 bases between.

This clonotype was observed many times. The rearrangement links TRBV6-2 or TRBV6-3 to TRBJ1-1; D uncertain. CDR1 is MNHEY and CDR2 is SVGEGT in the germline V gene. V was pared by 10 bases and J by 0 bases, with 9 bases between. The CDR3 has 12 residues. CDR3 residues: CATQRMNTEAFF. DNA for the CDR3: TGTGCCACACAAAGAATGAACACTGAAGCTTTCTTT.

This chain uses TRBV24-1 with TRBJ2-4; tentative D call: TRBD2 (5 bases). The CDR3 has 14 amino acids. Germline-derived CDR1 and CDR2 are KGHDR and SFDVKD. The V end lost 1 base, the J end lost 8 bases, and 11 bases lay between the germline ends. This chain's CDR3 is CATSDLIRRDIQYF. In DNA form, the CDR3 reads TGTGCCACCAGTGATTTAATACGGCGGGACATTCAGTACTTC.

The table lists this clonotype with many counts. This chain connects TRBV29-1 to TRBJ1-1; 12 positions agree with TRBD1. Germline CDR1 and CDR2: SQVTM and ANQGSEA. The CDR3 has 16 amino acids. V lost 5 bases to trimming and J lost 8 bases; unmatched junction nucleotides: 15. CDR3 DNA sequence: TGCAGCGTTTTACCGGGACAGGGGGCTGCCCTACGGGAAGCTTTCTTT. It translates to CSVLPGQGAALREAFF. Based on the CDR3 plus reference TRBV29-1 and TRBJ1-1, the full variable domain is SAVISQKPSRDICQRGTSLTIQCQVDSQVTMMFWYRQQPGQSLTLIATANQGSEATYESGFVIDKFPISRPNLTFSTLTVSNMSPEDSSIYLCSVLPGQGAALREAFFGQGTRLTVV.

This chain uses TRBV4-3 with TRBJ2-3; 8 bases line up with TRBD2. This CDR3 spans 17 amino acids. Germline loops: CDR1 LGHNA, CDR2 YSLEER. V was pared by 0 bases and J by 4 bases, with 9 bases of the junction left unmatched. CDR3 DNA: TGCGCCAGCAGCCAAGATCCCGGGGGGGTGGTCCCAGATACGCAGTATTTT. It specifies CASSQDPGGVVPDTQYF.

This clonotype was recorded at least ten times. The genes are TRBV12-3 or TRBV12-4 and TRBJ2-2; D remains ambiguous. This CDR3 spans 15 amino acids. V shed 2 bases and J shed 0 bases, with 7 bases lying between them. The CDR3 spells CASSLRTANTGELFF. For the CDR3, the DNA is TGTGCCAGCAGTTTAAGGACGGCGAACACCGGGGAGCTGTTTTTT.

This clonotype was recorded many times. The rearrangement uses TRBV20-1 and TRBJ2-5; TRBD2 agrees at 10 bases. V dropped 0 bases and J dropped 1; count of bases not matched to a gene: 11. CDR3 length equals 18 residues. Germline values: CDR1 DFQATT, CDR2 SNEGSKA (reference sequence). CDR3 bases: TGCAGTGCTAGAGATCCCTTTAGCGGGGGGCCTTCCCAAGAGACCCAGTACTTC. Residues: CSARDPFSGGPSQETQYF.

This clonotype has a handful of counts. This chain uses TRBV7-3 with TRBJ2-2; D perhaps matches TRBD2 (5 bases). Trimming left V 5 bases short and J 5 bases short, with 15 bases between. Germline CDR1 reads SGHTA; CDR2 reads FQGTGA. The CDR3 spans 15 residues. CDR3 sequence reads: CASSLERPGTGELFF. The CDR3 DNA sequence: TGTGCCAGCAGCCTCGAGCGGCCTGGGACCGGGGAGCTGTTTTTT.